The 10 T cell receptor beta chains below all came from one sample that was sequenced in a study of T cell repertoires in cytomegalovirus infection. TCRdb re-called the reads through MiXCR, storing one row per CDR3 protein. The table shows about 890,000 distinct CDR3 sequences, with approximately 33% occurring only once. No antigen is known for these receptors. The material was cultured CD8+ T cells from PBMCs, obtained from culture after CMV antigen stimulation. All receptors derive from a human donor in good health (CMV status not recorded). Some clones in this sample may be carry-over from other donors' samples.

This clonotype was recorded many times. This sequence joins TRBV4-2 and TRBJ2-3, with D possibly matching TRBD1 (6 bases). The CDR3 length is 15 residues. Germline V gene sequence: CDR1 LGHNA, CDR2 YNFKEQ. Trimming pared 0 bases from V and 2 bases from J, leaving 9 bases between. CDR3 amino acids: CASSQDGGPTDTQYF. CDR3 in DNA: TGTGCCAGCAGCCAAGATGGGGGCCCCACAGATACGCAGTATTTT.

A few counts support this clonotype. The V and J genes are TRBV2 and TRBJ1-1; D is perhaps TRBD1 (5 bases). The CDR3 is made up of 14 amino acids. Germline values: CDR1 SNHLY, CDR2 FYNNEI. V shed 4 bases and J shed 2 bases, with 11 bases lying between them. The DNA of the CDR3 is TGTGCCAGCAGTGTGTCAGGGACTAACACTGAAGCTTTCTTT. Translating gives CASSVSGTNTEAFF.

The V call is TRBV5-1, the J call TRBJ1-2; 7 bases agree with TRBD1. CDR1 is SGHRS, CDR2 YFSETQ, per germline. CDR3 length: 13 amino acids. Trimming removed 5 bases from V and 4 bases from J; junction bases left unmatched: 5. DNA for the CDR3: TGCGCCAGCAGGGGGGACAGCCCCTATGGCTACACCTTC. Its protein product is CASRGDSPYGYTF.

V usage is TRBV27 and J usage is TRBJ1-5, with 8 bases fitting TRBD1. CDR3 length equals 16 residues. Germline CDR1 is MNHEY and CDR2 is SMNVEV (reference sequence). Germline trimming cut 7 bases from V and 6 bases from J; bases unmatched to any gene: 14. The DNA for the CDR3 is TGTGCCAGCACCTCCTCGGCGGAGGACAGGGTTCAGCCCCAGCATTTT. It encodes CASTSSAEDRVQPQHF.

The chain carries TRBV19 and TRBJ2-7; TRBD1 might be the D (8 bases). Trimming took off 5 bases at V and 4 bases at J, with 15 bases between the two ends. The CDR3 spans 14 residues. The germline V gene has CDR1 LNHDA and CDR2 SQIVND (reference sequence). The CDR3 sequence is CASSFTGGEYEQYF. The DNA of the CDR3 is TGTGCCAGTAGTTTCACAGGGGGGGAGTACGAGCAGTACTTC.

In this sample, this clonotype turned up a few times. The V call is TRBV4-1, the J call TRBJ2-3, with TRBD1 matching 11 bases. Germline V CDR1 and CDR2: MGHRA, YSYEKL. This CDR3 region has 18 residues. With V trimmed by 4 bases and J by 6 bases, 15 bases remained unmatched. For the CDR3, the DNA is TGCGCCAGCAGCCGCCCCGGTACCGGGACAGGGGGTGCGGATACGCAGTATTTT. Its translation: CASSRPGTGTGGADTQYF.

This chain connects TRBV27 to TRBJ1-5; no clear D. CDR1 is MNHEY, CDR2 SMNVEV, per germline (reference sequence). V gave up 6 bases and J gave up 5 bases, with 14 bases separating them. The CDR3 is 14 amino acids. DNA of the CDR3: TGTGCCAGCAGCCACATGAAGGTGGATCAGCCCCAGCATTTT. Translated, it gives CASSHMKVDQPQHF.

This clonotype was counted a single time. The chain couples TRBV28 to TRBJ2-1, with TRBD2 identical over 10 bases. The CDR3 spans 15 residues. J lost 2 bases, V lost 7 bases, and 5 bases had no gene match. The germline V gene has CDR1 MDHEN and CDR2 SYDVKM. CDR3 sequence (DNA): TGTGCCAGCACCGCCGGACTAGCGGCCTACAATGAGCAGTTCTTC. Amino acids: CASTAGLAAYNEQFF. Full variable domain (rest looked up from reference TRBV28 and TRBJ2-1): DVKVTQSSRYLVKRTGEKVFLECVQDMDHENMFWYRQDPGLGLRLIYFSYDVKMKEKGDIPEGYSVSREKKERFSLILESASTNQTSMYLCASTAGLAAYNEQFFGPGTRLTVL.

With respect to this clonotype: Given a much more abundant clone one base away, this may be a read error. The CDR3 DNA is TGTGCCAGCAGCTTAGCGGGACAGAAGGAGCAGTTCTTC. This sequence encodes CASSLAGQKEQFF. V and J are TRBV7-9 and TRBJ2-1, with TRBD1 matching 7 bases. J was trimmed by 10 bases and V by 0 bases; bases with no gene match: 3. Germline CDR1 SEHNR, CDR2 FQNEAQ (reference sequence). This CDR3 is 13 amino acids long.

This clonotype was counted at least ten times. The chain uses TRBV7-9 and TRBJ2-1, with D tentatively TRBD2 (5 bases). The germline V gene encodes CDR1 SEHNR and CDR2 FQNEAQ (reference sequence). The ends were cut back, 7 bases at V and 3 bases at J, with 10 bases in the middle. CDR3 length: 13 amino acids. The CDR3 DNA reads TGTGCCAGCAAAGAGAGCGGCTACAATGAGCAGTTCTTC. Amino acid sequence: CASKESGYNEQFF.